This T cell receptor beta chain derives from a study of OX40 agonist ivuxolimab in advanced cancers. General study findings and limits: Averaging showed that CD8+ T cells had more expanded clones than CD4+ did.

Here immunoSEQ multiplex PCR was the method, and the copy in TCRdb shows in-frame clones only, minus some. The sample carries about 94,000 clones, roughly 87% recorded once. The CDR3 contains 16 residues. The V gene end was trimmed by 3 bases and the J gene end by 4 bases; junction bases not matched to a gene: 6. The germline V gene encodes CDR1 SGHNT and CDR2 YYREEE (reference sequence). A word on this clone: What it recognizes is unknown.

The chain couples TRBV5-4 to TRBJ2-2; 10 nucleotides align to TRBD1. The sequences come from CD4+ or CD8+ T cells sorted from blood, collected in a trial of the OX40 agonist ivuxolimab. The receptor comes from an adult with an advanced solid tumor such as melanoma, head and neck, liver or kidney cancer. The CDR3 reads CASSSGRQGATGELFF. DNA for the CDR3: TGTGCCAGCAGCTCCGGAAGACAGGGGGCCACCGGGGAGCTGTTTTTT.